The 23 T cell receptor beta chains listed next were all sequenced from one sample in a study of shared clonotypes between healthy human individuals. The repertoire was sequenced with immunoSEQ multiplex PCR; TCRdb's copy has only in-frame clones and lacks some. The table lists approximately 700,000 clones, approximately 73% of them singletons, with around 2% in the top ten. The material sequenced was memory CD4+ T cells sorted from blood. Subset indicated: CD45RA-negative fraction. The source of these receptors is a woman in her 30s in good health.

The chain recombines TRBV5-4 with TRBJ2-7; TRBD2 aligns across 8 bases. This CDR3 region has 15 residues. Germline lookup yields CDR1 SGHNT and CDR2 YYREEE (reference sequence). V trimming: 1 base; J trimming: 5 bases; junction bases outside the gene matches: 8. The CDR3 nucleotides are TGTGCCAGCAGCTTGCCCGGGGGGGGAGTCCACGAGCAGTACTTC. Its translation is CASSLPGGGVHEQYF.

The J gene is TRBJ1-2, the V gene TRBV14, with D possibly matching TRBD1 (5 bases). Germline V lookup: CDR1 SGHDN, CDR2 FVKESK. This CDR3 spans 14 amino acids. V dropped 4 bases and J dropped 8 bases, with 17 bases sitting between them. The CDR3 reads CASSRGEGRRGYTF. The DNA for the CDR3 is TGTGCCAGCAGCCGAGGAGAGGGGAGGAGGGGCTACACCTTC.

The J gene is TRBJ2-7, the V gene TRBV25-1; no clear D gene. Trimming removed 3 bases at V and 0 bases at J, with 9 bases between. The CDR3 runs to 14 residues. The germline V gene has CDR1 MGHDK and CDR2 SYGVNS. CDR3 protein: CASSDLADSYEQYF. The CDR3 DNA follows: TGTGCCAGCAGTGATTTGGCAGACTCCTACGAGCAGTACTTC.

The rearrangement links TRBV6-5 to TRBJ2-2; unclear D gene. Trimming shortened V by 2 bases and J by 4 bases, and 11 bases separated the two germline ends. The CDR3 is 15 amino acids. Germline V lookup: CDR1 MNHEY, CDR2 SVGAGI. Written as DNA, the CDR3 is TGTGCCAGCAGTTACCGTGGGTGGTTCACCGGGGAGCTGTTTTTT. Translation gives CASSYRGWFTGELFF.

This clone has just a few counts. The V call is TRBV28, the J call TRBJ2-3; 10 bases agree with TRBD2. This CDR3 is 15 amino acids long. CDR1 and CDR2 from the germline V gene are MDHEN and SYDVKM. The junction had 9 bases not matched to a gene; V was cut back by 5 bases and J by 7 bases. The DNA of the CDR3 is TGTGCCAGCAGTAAACCGGGACTAGCGATAAATACGCAGTATTTT. It translates to CASSKPGLAINTQYF.

The genes are TRBV6-1 and TRBJ2-7, with D uncertain. CDR3 size: 13 residues. CDR1 and CDR2 from the germline V gene are MNHNS and SASEGT. Trimming pared 7 bases from V and 2 bases from J, leaving 12 bases between. The CDR3 spells CASTGRPTYEQYF. The CDR3 nucleotides are TGTGCCAGCACAGGTCGCCCCACCTACGAGCAGTACTTC.

CDR3 sequence: CATRQGANTGELFF. DNA for the CDR3: TGTGCCACCCGACAGGGGGCGAACACCGGGGAGCTGTTTTTT. This chain joins TRBV5-6 and TRBJ2-2; 9 bases fit TRBD1. CDR3 length: 14 residues. Looked up from germline, CDR1 is SGHDT and CDR2 is YYEEEE. The ends lost 9 bases at V and 0 bases at J; junction bases unmatched: 3.

The chain joins TRBV6-1 to TRBJ2-7, with a possible D match to TRBD2 (5 bases). CDR1 and CDR2 (germline): MNHNS, SASEGT. The CDR3 has 15 amino acids. V was trimmed by 7 bases and J by 0 bases, leaving 16 bases between them. CDR3 in amino acids: CASTLGSTPSYEQYF. CDR3 sequence (DNA): TGTGCCAGCACCCTGGGGAGCACACCCTCCTACGAGCAGTACTTC.

CDR3 coding DNA: TGCGCCAGCAGCTTGTGGGGACAGGTAACCTACGAGCAGTACTTC. Protein sequence: CASSLWGQVTYEQYF. The rearrangement joins TRBV5-1 to TRBJ2-7; 8 bases are a match to TRBD1. V shed 1 base, J shed 2 bases, and the junction held 5 bases outside the gene matches. The CDR3 length is 15 residues. Germline values: CDR1 SGHRS, CDR2 YFSETQ.

The chain is built from TRBV6-5 and TRBJ2-7; D is possibly TRBD2 (6 bases). This CDR3 contains 16 residues. Trimming pared 4 bases from V and 1 base from J, leaving 17 bases between. Germline V lookup: CDR1 MNHEY, CDR2 SVGAGI. The DNA of the CDR3 is TGTGCCAGCAGTTGGGACTCCCGTCGTCGATCCTACGAGCAGTACTTC. This sequence encodes CASSWDSRRRSYEQYF.

The chain employs TRBV10-3 and TRBJ1-1; 9 bases match TRBD1. The junction had 10 bases not matched to a gene; V was cut back by 5 bases and J by 0 bases. This CDR3 region has 17 residues. The germline V gene has CDR1 ENHRY and CDR2 SYGVKD. The CDR3 DNA reads TGTGCCATCAGTCAGCGAATTGGGACAGGGATGAACACTGAAGCTTTCTTT. Translated, it gives CAISQRIGTGMNTEAFF.

This clone was found a few times. The V and J genes are TRBV11-2 and TRBJ2-3; no clear D. Per germline, CDR1 SGHAT and CDR2 FQNNGV. Deletions cut 4 bases from V and 2 bases from J, with 13 bases between. The CDR3 sequence is 15 residues long. In DNA, the CDR3 is TGTGCCAGCAGCTCGGGTAACAGCAACACAGATACGCAGTATTTT. Amino acids: CASSSGNSNTDTQYF.

As to this clone: It may be a read error: a sequence one base away is much more abundant. The chain employs TRBV28 and TRBJ2-5, with D unclear. The CDR3 is 13 amino acids. V lost 3 bases, J lost 0 bases, and 5 bases lay in between. Germline lookup yields CDR1 MDHEN and CDR2 SYDVKM. The CDR3 here is CASSFSYQETQYF. CDR3 DNA sequence: TGTGCCAGCAGTTTCTCGTACCAAGAGACCCAGTACTTC.

This chain uses TRBV5-1 with TRBJ2-4, with TRBD1 as a possible D gene (5 bases). Germline loops: CDR1 SGHRS, CDR2 YFSETQ. Deletions cut 1 base from V and 0 bases from J, with 11 bases between. The length of the CDR3 is 16 residues. In nucleotides, the CDR3 is TGCGCCAGCAGCTTGAAGGGGATGAGAGCCAAAAACATTCAGTACTTC. Protein sequence: CASSLKGMRAKNIQYF.

This chain joins TRBV4-1 and TRBJ2-7; D is possibly TRBD2 (6 bases). The germline V gene encodes CDR1 MGHRA and CDR2 YSYEKL. V was shortened by 1 base and J by 1 base, with 11 bases between the two germline ends. There are 15 residues in the CDR3. CDR3 protein: CASSQGEGRSYEQYF. The DNA for the CDR3 is TGCGCCAGCAGCCAAGGCGAAGGGAGGTCCTACGAGCAGTACTTC.

The chain carries TRBV30 and TRBJ2-3; TRBD1 matches at 11 bases. V shed 2 bases, J shed 2 bases, and the junction held 3 bases outside the gene matches. This CDR3 comprises 15 residues. Germline CDR1 is GTSNPN and CDR2 is SVGIG (reference sequence). CDR3 region: CAWSRDRGTTDTQYF. The CDR3 nucleotides read TGTGCCTGGAGTAGGGACAGGGGGACCACAGATACGCAGTATTTT.

The gene calls are TRBV6-6 and TRBJ2-1; 13 bases are a match to TRBD2. Germline CDR1 reads MNHNY; CDR2 reads SVGAGI (reference sequence). CDR3 length: 16 residues. Trimming cost V 2 bases and J 5 bases; bases outside gene matches: 3. The CDR3 DNA is TGTGCCAGCAGTTACCCGGGACTAGCGGGGAACAATGAGCAGTTCTTC. Its translation is CASSYPGLAGNNEQFF.

The chain is built from TRBV28 and TRBJ2-7; the match to TRBD2 covers 7 bases. The CDR3 covers 11 residues. Germline CDR1 and CDR2: MDHEN and SYDVKM. Trimming cost V 11 bases and J 3 bases; bases outside gene matches: 4. CDR3 DNA sequence: TGTGCCGTCGGGGGGAACTACGAGCAGTACTTC. Its protein product is CAVGGNYEQYF.

The chain couples TRBV30 to TRBJ1-5; tentative D call: TRBD1 (6 bases). The CDR3 contains 13 residues. Deletions cut 4 bases from V and 5 bases from J, with 12 bases between. The germline V gene has CDR1 GTSNPN and CDR2 SVGIG (reference sequence). The CDR3 sequence: CAWTTGGHQPQHF. CDR3 DNA sequence: TGTGCCTGGACGACCGGGGGGCATCAGCCCCAGCATTTT. Variable domain in full (rest from reference TRBV30 and TRBJ1-5): SQTIHQWPATLVQPVGSPLSLECTVEGTSNPNLYWYRQAAGRGLQLLFYSVGIGQISSEVPQNLSASRPQDRQFILSSKKLLLSDSGFYLCAWTTGGHQPQHFGDGTRLSIL.

The chain has TRBV19 and TRBJ2-1, with D unclear. The CDR3 length is 13 residues. Germline V gene data show CDR1 as LNHDA and CDR2 as SQIVND (reference sequence). Between the trimmed V and J ends, which lost 7 bases and 6 bases, there was a span of 13 bases. CDR3 amino acids: CASTGEFPNEQFF. The CDR3, as DNA: TGTGCCAGTACCGGCGAGTTTCCCAATGAGCAGTTCTTC.

The V call is TRBV19, the J call TRBJ1-5, with D perhaps TRBD1 (5 bases). V was trimmed by 5 bases and J by 0 bases, leaving 8 bases between them. CDR3 length equals 14 residues. Germline V gene data show CDR1 as LNHDA and CDR2 as SQIVND (reference sequence). The DNA of the CDR3 is TGTGCCAGTAGTGCAACAGGTAGCAATCAGCCCCAGCATTTT. This translates into CASSATGSNQPQHF.

Many counts were recorded for this clone. This chain connects TRBV28 to TRBJ2-7; 7 nucleotides agree with TRBD1. The V segment lost 2 bases and the J segment 4 bases; nucleotides outside the gene matches: 2. Germline values: CDR1 MDHEN, CDR2 SYDVKM. This CDR3 is 13 amino acids long. The CDR3 DNA reads TGTGCCAGCAGTTTACAGGGGGTTTACGAGCAGTACTTC. Its protein product is CASSLQGVYEQYF. Combining the CDR3 with reference TRBV28 and TRBJ2-7 gives the whole variable domain DVKVTQSSRYLVKRTGEKVFLECVQDMDHENMFWYRQDPGLGLRLIYFSYDVKMKEKGDIPEGYSVSREKKERFSLILESASTNQTSMYLCASSLQGVYEQYFGPGTRLTVT.

A word on this clone: The sample has other DNA sequences that encode this CDR3 too. The chain uses TRBV5-1 and TRBJ1-1; maybe TRBD1 (5 bases). CDR1 and CDR2 (germline): SGHRS, YFSETQ. This CDR3 has 14 amino acids. Between the trimmed V and J ends, which lost 0 bases and 5 bases, there was a span of 11 bases. The CDR3 protein is CASSLAREGTEAFF. In DNA form, the CDR3 reads TGCGCCAGCAGCTTGGCCAGGGAGGGGACTGAAGCTTTCTTT.